Sequencing of this T cell receptor (beta chain) was carried out in a study of human T cells and chemical hapten exposure (dated by TCRdb to the early 2020s). Concerning the study at large: For sensitization, 2% DPC in acetone was applied to a roughly 2 cm by roughly 2 cm area of upper inner arm skin. Weekly therapeutic DPC doses were additionally applied to the scalp of patients throughout the roughly 22-week study period. Patch tests used Finn chambers with 0.01% DPC on the upper back, scored after 6 days by International Contact Dermatitis Research Group standards. The mostly female patient cohort included alopecia areata with under or over 50% scalp involvement, alopecia totalis and alopecia universalis. The libraries were sequenced as a pool, and the TCR yield per sample differed mostly because of small variations in library volumes within the pool. In alopecia patients, the study followed how the peripheral blood TCR repertoire changed in vivo over primary and secondary sensitization to diphenylcyclopropenone (DPC), a hapten. Patient blood was sampled pre-sensitization (week 0) and at 2, 6 and about 24 weeks after DPC sensitization. Blood for TCR sequencing was provided by twenty-nine alopecia patients at one to four time points (pre-sensitization, 2, 6 and 24 weeks). General study outcomes and caveats: Repeated subsampling changed both the strength of the expansion versus patch-test correlation and the threshold at which the correlation became significant. Patch test score correlated positively with the number of PT1 expanded TCRs, reaching significance at thresholds 8, 16 and 32 but not at 4. Compared with pre-sensitization or healthy control sets, expanded TCRs formed significantly more large CDR3 similarity clusters, which is consistent with antigen-driven responses. Alopecia, a presumed autoimmune disease, was present in all patients, so the immune response of the patients might differ from that of healthy individuals. The number of TCRs above 1 in 1000 frequency did not change with DPC sensitization; there was no evidence of global repertoire structure alterations.

Taken from cysteine to phenylalanine, the CDR3 has 14 residues. CDR3 DNA is the only sequence kept; it has 42 bases, read in frame from the first base. The germline V end is reduced by 5 bases and the J end by 0 bases; junction bases left unmatched: 4. Taken from the germline V gene (reference sequence), the CDR1 and CDR2 loops are MNHEY and SMNVEV. The library relied on RACE. Instrument on record: NextSeq 500. During library preparation, unique molecular identifiers were attached to individual cDNA molecules so that TCRs could be counted in a quantitative, reproducible way. From each blood RNA sample, both TCR alpha and TCR beta chains were sequenced. The paper's processing steps were these. The median number of TCRs per sample was over 85,000, ranging from 23,224 to 690,600. The Decombinator software suite was used to annotate the V, J and CDR3 of the TCR reads. Every sample was subsampled to the same number of TCRs (28,000) for the PS versus PT1 abundance plots. Expanded TCRs were defined as absent before sensitization and observed at least eight times at the 2-week time point. TCRdb took the public reads, trimmed them with fastp at Q25, ran MiXCR for clone calling and kept in-frame beta chains. CDR3 protein sequences are deduplicated, and each keeps its most common genes and DNA. TCRdb's processing, not the study's, gives the V and J calls here. This sample is represented by more than 80,000 distinct CDR3 sequences; 9.5% to 14% of them were singletons. The top ten clonotypes cover about 4% of the sample.

There are a few counts of this clonotype. Its antigen is still unknown. No base qualities exist here, and no much larger clone lies one base off it. The time point label of this sample denotes: patch test 3, about 24 weeks after DPC sensitization. The treatment or condition label on this specimen signifies: therapeutic diphenylcyclopropenone sensitization with weekly scalp DPC. At every patch-test visit, the blood draw took place before the patch test was put on. Patients were considered eligible if aged 18 to 70, diagnosed with alopecia and deemed suitable for DPC therapy, and patients were excluded if pregnant. Unfractionated whole blood was collected in Tempus Blood RNA tubes, and total RNA was extracted from that blood.

This material consisted of whole blood, taken in connection with sensitization to the hapten diphenylcyclopropenone (DPC). The TCR was taken from a woman between 45 and 65 years old with alopecia areata. Some clones in this sample may be carry-over from other donors' samples. Recombination joined TRBV27 with TRBJ2-7; 7 bases in between match TRBD1. The CDR3 protein: CASSPRDSSYEQYF. The nucleotide sequence reads TGTGCCAGCAGTCCCCGGGACAGCTCCTACGAGCAGTACTTC.